The 22 T cell receptor beta chains presented below share a single source sample, sequenced in a study of Ad26.COV2.S vaccination and SARS-CoV-2 variants. Indicated treatment: around 19 received Ad26.COV2.S at low or high dose, single or two shots; a few received placebo; per-sample allocation not given. Sample collection was performed on day 63 after the first vaccine or placebo injection. The table came from immunoSEQ multiplex PCR; TCRdb's copy has only in-frame clones and leaves some out. The sample has around 400,000 clones, 70% to 90% seen once. This material consisted of peripheral blood, taken in a trial of Ad26.COV2.S vaccine versus placebo. The receptors were sampled from a person aged 18 to 59 who received the Ad26.COV2.S COVID-19 vaccine or a placebo.

V and J are TRBV24-1 and TRBJ1-2, with 7 bases matching TRBD1. With V trimmed by 6 bases and J by 2 bases, 2 bases remained unmatched. The germline gives CDR1 KGHDR, CDR2 SFDVKD. CDR3 length equals 13 residues. CDR3 nucleotide sequence: TGTGCCACCAGTCGGGACAGAAACTATGGCTACACCTTC. Translated, it gives CATSRDRNYGYTF.

The genes are TRBV11-2 and TRBJ2-1, with TRBD2 identical over 14 bases. V dropped 1 base and J dropped 7; count of bases not matched to a gene: 3. The CDR3 totals 16 residues. Germline CDR1 SGHAT, CDR2 FQNNGV. In DNA form, the CDR3 reads TGTGCCAGCAGCTTAGGCGGGACTAGCGGGAGAAATGAGCAGTTCTTC. It yields the protein CASSLGGTSGRNEQFF.

In the case of this clone: The same CDR3 arises from other DNA sequences in this sample as well. The chain couples TRBV19 to TRBJ1-1; no clear D. V lost 6 bases and J 1 base, leaving 6 bases between the germline ends. CDR1 LNHDA and CDR2 SQIVND come from the germline V gene (reference sequence). This CDR3 is 12 amino acids long. CDR3 sequence: CASRGRNTEAFF. The CDR3 region has the DNA TGTGCCAGTAGGGGCAGGAACACTGAAGCTTTCTTT.

The chain carries TRBV28 and TRBJ2-7, with 13 bases fitting TRBD2. This CDR3 is built from 17 residues. Germline CDR1 is MDHEN and CDR2 is SYDVKM. V lost 6 bases, J lost 0 bases, and 8 bases stayed unmatched. CDR3: CASSKGLAGVSSYEQYF. CDR3 coding DNA: TGTGCCAGCAGCAAAGGACTAGCGGGAGTCAGCTCCTACGAGCAGTACTTC.

This rearrangement joins TRBV24-1 to TRBJ2-2; TRBD2 might be the D (6 bases). Trimming took off 4 bases at V and 1 base at J, with 12 bases between the two ends. CDR1 is KGHDR, CDR2 SFDVKD, per germline. The CDR3 totals 16 residues. Here the CDR3 DNA reads TGTGCCACCAGTGACCCTGGGGGGAAGAACACCGGGGAGCTGTTTTTT. Translated, it gives CATSDPGGKNTGELFF.

The chain is built from TRBV28 and TRBJ2-3, with D unclear. Germline values: CDR1 MDHEN, CDR2 SYDVKM. CDR3 length: 11 amino acids. The V and J ends lost 3 bases and 6 bases respectively, with 4 bases between them. The CDR3 nucleotides are TGTGCCAGCAGTTTCGGGGATACGCAGTATTTT. It codes for CASSFGDTQYF.

V usage is TRBV18 and J usage is TRBJ2-7; tentatively, D is TRBD1 or TRBD2 (6 bases each). Germline CDR1 reads KGHSH; CDR2 reads LQKENI. The V and J ends lost 3 bases and 1 base respectively, with 10 bases between them. This CDR3 spans 14 amino acids. For the CDR3, the DNA is TGTGCCAGCTCACCGGGGGGCCGGTCCTACGAGCAGTACTTC. Translating it yields CASSPGGRSYEQYF.

This clone was seen a handful of times. The chain couples TRBV19 to TRBJ1-2, with a tentative D call TRBD1 (5 bases). Trimming took 3 bases from V and 7 from J, leaving 15 bases between them. The germline gives CDR1 LNHDA, CDR2 SQIVND (reference sequence). This CDR3 comprises 14 residues. CDR3 sequence (DNA): TGTGCCAGTAGTATTCGATGGGGGGATGGTGGCTACACCTTC. It specifies CASSIRWGDGGYTF.

V is TRBV11-2 and J is TRBJ2-7; no firm D call. This CDR3 comprises 15 residues. The ends were cut back, 1 base at V and 2 bases at J, with 12 bases in the middle. CDR1 and CDR2 from the germline V gene are SGHAT and FQNNGV. CDR3 nucleotide sequence: TGTGCCAGCAGCTTAGTCTGGAGTCGGGCCTACGAGCAGTACTTC. It codes for CASSLVWSRAYEQYF.

The CDR3 sequence: CASSSGQGAEKLFF. The CDR3 nucleotides read TGTGCCAGCAGCTCGGGACAGGGTGCGGAAAAACTGTTTTTT. The rearrangement links TRBV5-4 to TRBJ1-4; 9 positions agree with TRBD1. This CDR3 contains 14 residues. Germline CDR1 and CDR2: SGHNT and YYREEE (reference sequence). V trimming: 3 bases; J trimming: 8 bases; junction bases outside the gene matches: 5.

This chain uses TRBV11-2 with TRBJ2-3, with 15 bases that match TRBD2. The CDR3 has 17 residues. The V and J ends lost 5 bases and 2 bases, in that order; junction bases with no gene match: 5. Germline loops: CDR1 SGHAT, CDR2 FQNNGV. The CDR3 DNA follows: TGTGCCAGCAGCCGGACTAGCGGGAGGGCTTTCACAGATACGCAGTATTTT. It translates to CASSRTSGRAFTDTQYF.

The chain employs TRBV5-1 and TRBJ2-5; no clear D. The germline V gene has CDR1 SGHRS and CDR2 YFSETQ. The length of the CDR3 is 12 residues. Trimming removed 6 bases at V and 2 bases at J, with 8 bases between. The CDR3 is CASKGYQETQYF. CDR3 sequence (DNA): TGCGCCAGCAAAGGGTATCAAGAGACCCAGTACTTC.

The chain employs TRBV19 and TRBJ2-4, with D maybe TRBD2 (6 bases). V was shortened by 3 bases and J by 2 bases, with 8 bases between the two germline ends. This CDR3 has 14 residues. Germline V lookup: CDR1 LNHDA, CDR2 SQIVND (reference sequence). The CDR3 protein is CASSIGGTKNIQYF. The CDR3 nucleotides read TGTGCCAGTAGTATTGGAGGGACCAAAAACATTCAGTACTTC.

CDR3 in DNA: TGTGCCAGCAGTTTAAGGGGAGGAGGTACCGATGAGCAGTTCTTC. Protein: CASSLRGGGTDEQFF. This sequence joins TRBV28 and TRBJ2-1, with a tentative D call TRBD2 (6 bases). V lost 2 bases to trimming and J lost 8 bases, with 16 bases between them. This CDR3 contains 15 residues. Germline CDR1 and CDR2: MDHEN and SYDVKM.

The CDR3: CASSREQGKGTEAFF. The CDR3, as DNA: TGCGCCAGCAGCCGGGAACAGGGAAAGGGCACTGAAGCTTTCTTT. J is TRBJ1-1 and V is TRBV5-1; maybe TRBD1 (6 bases). The germline CDR1 and CDR2 sequences are SGHRS and YFSETQ. Deletions cut 4 bases from V and 4 bases from J, with 17 bases between. This CDR3 region has 15 residues.

This CDR3 is CASSRDRSYEQYF. The CDR3 bases are TGTGCCAGCAGTCGGGACAGATCCTACGAGCAGTACTTC. The chain joins TRBV12-3 or TRBV12-4 to TRBJ2-7; 7 bases are shared with TRBD1. The CDR3 has 13 amino acids. V lost 5 bases to trimming and J lost 1 base; unmatched junction nucleotides: 2.

The rearrangement joins TRBV5-1 to TRBJ2-7; 8 positions match TRBD2. V shed 1 base and J 4 bases; nucleotides not matched to a gene: 4. This CDR3 spans 14 amino acids. The germline CDR1 and CDR2 sequences are SGHRS and YFSETQ. CDR3 in amino acids: CASSLISGAYEQYF. CDR3 nucleotides: TGCGCCAGCAGCTTGATTAGCGGGGCGTACGAGCAGTACTTC.

This chain joins TRBV27 and TRBJ1-2, with D possibly being TRBD1 (5 bases). This CDR3 is 14 amino acids long. Germline CDR1 reads MNHEY; CDR2 reads SMNVEV (reference sequence). V shed 5 bases and J shed 5 bases, with 15 bases lying between them. The CDR3 region is CASSTLTGLYGYTF. The DNA of the CDR3 is TGTGCCAGCAGTACCTTAACAGGCTTGTATGGCTACACCTTC.

The chain uses TRBV4-1 and TRBJ2-5; D call uncertain. Germline V gene lookup returns CDR1 MGHRA and CDR2 YSYEKL. This CDR3 is 14 amino acids long. V gave up 4 bases and J gave up 0 bases, with 9 bases separating them. DNA of the CDR3: TGCGCCAGCAGCCTCCGACCCTACCAAGAGACCCAGTACTTC. This gives the protein CASSLRPYQETQYF.

The chain joins TRBV5-1 to TRBJ2-2; D is unresolved. CDR1 and CDR2 (germline): SGHRS, YFSETQ. The CDR3 consists of 15 residues. Between the trimmed V and J ends, which lost 4 bases and 1 base, there was a span of 11 bases. CDR3 in amino acids: CASSLDKKNTGELFF. The CDR3 DNA follows: TGCGCCAGCAGCCTTGACAAGAAGAACACCGGGGAGCTGTTTTTT. The variable domain in full, completed from reference TRBV5-1 and TRBJ2-2, reads KAGVTQTPRYLIKTRGQQVTLSCSPISGHRSVSWYQQTPGQGLQFLFEYFSETQRNKGNFPGRFSGRQFSNSRSEMNVSTLELGDSALYLCASSLDKKNTGELFFGEGSRLTVL.

This chain connects TRBV6-4 to TRBJ1-2; D may be TRBD1 (6 bases). Trimming took 0 bases from V and 4 from J, leaving 12 bases between them. CDR3 length: 15 residues. The germline V gene has CDR1 MRHNA and CDR2 SNTAGT. CDR3 sequence: CASSDSISGAYGYTF. CDR3 DNA sequence: TGTGCCAGCAGTGACTCGATCTCAGGGGCCTATGGCTACACCTTC.

The rearrangement joins TRBV7-2 to TRBJ2-2; TRBD1 agrees at 7 bases. Trimming removed 6 bases from V and 7 bases from J; junction bases left unmatched: 5. Germline V gene data show CDR1 as SGHTA and CDR2 as FQGNSA. The CDR3 totals 13 residues. The CDR3 is CASRGGQVGELFF. CDR3 nucleotides: TGTGCCAGCAGAGGAGGACAGGTCGGGGAGCTGTTTTTT.